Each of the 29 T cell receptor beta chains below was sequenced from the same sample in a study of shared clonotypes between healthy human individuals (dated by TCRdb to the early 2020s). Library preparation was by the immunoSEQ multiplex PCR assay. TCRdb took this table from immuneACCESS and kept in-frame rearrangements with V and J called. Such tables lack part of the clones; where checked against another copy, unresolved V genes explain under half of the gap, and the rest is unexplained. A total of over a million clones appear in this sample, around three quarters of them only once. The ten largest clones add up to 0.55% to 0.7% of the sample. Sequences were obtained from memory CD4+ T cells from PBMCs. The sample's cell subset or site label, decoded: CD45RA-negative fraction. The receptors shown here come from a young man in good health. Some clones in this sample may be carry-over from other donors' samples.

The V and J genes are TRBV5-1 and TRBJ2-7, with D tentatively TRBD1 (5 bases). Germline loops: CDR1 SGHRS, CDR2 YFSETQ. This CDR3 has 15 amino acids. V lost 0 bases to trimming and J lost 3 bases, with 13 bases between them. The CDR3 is CASSLGATQGYEQYF. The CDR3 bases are TGCGCCAGCAGCTTGGGTGCTACGCAGGGCTACGAGCAGTACTTC. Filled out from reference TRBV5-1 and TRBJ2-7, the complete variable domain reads KAGVTQTPRYLIKTRGQQVTLSCSPISGHRSVSWYQQTPGQGLQFLFEYFSETQRNKGNFPGRFSGRQFSNSRSEMNVSTLELGDSALYLCASSLGATQGYEQYFGPGTRLTVT.

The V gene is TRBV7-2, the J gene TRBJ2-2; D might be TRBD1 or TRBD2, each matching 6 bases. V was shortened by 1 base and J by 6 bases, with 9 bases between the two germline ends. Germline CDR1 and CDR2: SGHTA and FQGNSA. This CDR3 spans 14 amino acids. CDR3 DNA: TGTGCCAGCAGCTTAGACAGGGAGGCCGGGGAGCTGTTTTTT. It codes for CASSLDREAGELFF. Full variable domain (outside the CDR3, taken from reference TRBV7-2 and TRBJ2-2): GAGVSQSPSNKVTEKGKDVELRCDPISGHTALYWYRQSLGQGLEFLIYFQGNSAPDKSGLPSDRFSAERTGGSVSTLTIQRTQQEDSAVYLCASSLDREAGELFFGEGSRLTVL.

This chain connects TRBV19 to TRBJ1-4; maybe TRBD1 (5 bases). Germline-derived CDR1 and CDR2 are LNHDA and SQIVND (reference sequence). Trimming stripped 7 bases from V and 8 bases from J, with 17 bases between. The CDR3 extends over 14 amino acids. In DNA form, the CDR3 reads TGTGCCAGTAAAATGGCCAGGGCCGAAGAAAAACTGTTTTTT. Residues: CASKMARAEEKLFF. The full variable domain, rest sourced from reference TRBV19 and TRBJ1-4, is DGGITQSPKYLFRKEGQNVTLSCEQNLNHDAMYWYRQDPGQGLRLIYYSQIVNDFQKGDIAEGYSVSREKKESFPLTVTSAQKNPTAFYLCASKMARAEEKLFFGSGTQLSVL.

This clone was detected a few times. The CDR3 spells CASSTQQNTEAFF. CDR3 DNA: TGTGCCAGCAGCACCCAACAGAACACTGAAGCTTTCTTT. The chain links TRBV7-3 to TRBJ1-1; D is uncertain. Germline CDR1 is SGHTA and CDR2 is FQGTGA. Between the trimmed V and J ends, which lost 5 bases and 1 base, there was a span of 8 bases. The CDR3 runs to 13 residues.

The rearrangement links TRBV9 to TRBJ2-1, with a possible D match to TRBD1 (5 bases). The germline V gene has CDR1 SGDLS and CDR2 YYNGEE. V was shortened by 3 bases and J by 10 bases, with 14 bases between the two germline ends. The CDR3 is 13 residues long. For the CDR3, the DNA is TGTGCCAGCAGCGCGGACACCTTCAAGGAGCAGTTCTTC. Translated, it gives CASSADTFKEQFF. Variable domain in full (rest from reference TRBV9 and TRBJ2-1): DSGVTQTPKHLITATGQRVTLRCSPRSGDLSVYWYQQSLDQGLQFLIQYYNGEERAKGNILERFSAQQFPDLHSELNLSSLELGDSALYFCASSADTFKEQFFGPGTRLTVL.

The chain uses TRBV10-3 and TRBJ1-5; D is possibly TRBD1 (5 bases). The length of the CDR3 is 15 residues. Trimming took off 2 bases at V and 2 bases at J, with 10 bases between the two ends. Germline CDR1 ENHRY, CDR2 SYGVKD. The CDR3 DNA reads TGTGCCATCAGTGAGGCAGGGAACGGCAATCAGCCCCAGCATTTT. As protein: CAISEAGNGNQPQHF.

For the CDR3, the DNA is TGCGCCAGCAGCCAAGATAAACAGGGACTCACAGATACGCAGTATTTT. Amino acids: CASSQDKQGLTDTQYF. The genes are TRBV4-1 and TRBJ2-3; either TRBD1 or TRBD2 may fit D (6 bases each). This CDR3 contains 16 residues. In germline, CDR1 is MGHRA, CDR2 YSYEKL. Trimming took 0 bases from V and 2 from J, leaving 12 bases between them.

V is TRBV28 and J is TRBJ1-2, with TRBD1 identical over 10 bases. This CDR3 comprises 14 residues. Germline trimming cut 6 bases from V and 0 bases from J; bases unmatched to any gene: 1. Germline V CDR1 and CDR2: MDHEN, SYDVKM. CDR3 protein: CASRGTGANYGYTF. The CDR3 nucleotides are TGTGCCAGCAGAGGGACAGGGGCTAACTATGGCTACACCTTC.

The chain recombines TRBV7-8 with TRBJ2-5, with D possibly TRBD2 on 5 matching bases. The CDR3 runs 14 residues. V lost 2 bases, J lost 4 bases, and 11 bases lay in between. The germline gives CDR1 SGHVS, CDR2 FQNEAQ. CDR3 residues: CASSLSLATETQYF. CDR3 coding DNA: TGTGCCAGCAGCTTATCGCTAGCCACAGAGACCCAGTACTTC.

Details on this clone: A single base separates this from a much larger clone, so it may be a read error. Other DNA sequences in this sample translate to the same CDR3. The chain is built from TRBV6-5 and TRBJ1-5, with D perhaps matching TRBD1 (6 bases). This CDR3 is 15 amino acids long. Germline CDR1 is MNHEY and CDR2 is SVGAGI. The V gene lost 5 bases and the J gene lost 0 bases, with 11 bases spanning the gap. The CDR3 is CASSRQGYSNQPQHF. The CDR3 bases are TGTGCCAGCAGTCGGCAGGGGTATAGCAATCAGCCCCAGCATTTT.

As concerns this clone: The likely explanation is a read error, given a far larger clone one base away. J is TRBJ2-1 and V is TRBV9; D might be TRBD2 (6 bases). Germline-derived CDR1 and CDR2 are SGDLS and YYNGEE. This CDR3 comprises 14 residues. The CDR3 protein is CVSSVAARIDEQFF. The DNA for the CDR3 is TGTGTCAGCAGCGTAGCGGCCAGGATCGATGAGCAGTTCTTC.

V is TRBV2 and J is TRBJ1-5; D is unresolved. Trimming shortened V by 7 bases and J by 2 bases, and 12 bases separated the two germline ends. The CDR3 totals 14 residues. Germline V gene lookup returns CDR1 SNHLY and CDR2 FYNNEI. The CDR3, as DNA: TGTGCCAGCACGCGGGAGATGGGCAATCAGCCCCAGCATTTT. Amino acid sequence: CASTREMGNQPQHF.

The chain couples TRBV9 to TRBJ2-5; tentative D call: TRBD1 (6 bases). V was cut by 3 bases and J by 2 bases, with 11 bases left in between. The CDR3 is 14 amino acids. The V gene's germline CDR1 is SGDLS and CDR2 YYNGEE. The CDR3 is CASSATGDQETQYF. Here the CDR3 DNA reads TGTGCCAGCAGCGCGACAGGAGATCAAGAGACCCAGTACTTC. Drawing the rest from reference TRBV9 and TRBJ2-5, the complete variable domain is DSGVTQTPKHLITATGQRVTLRCSPRSGDLSVYWYQQSLDQGLQFLIQYYNGEERAKGNILERFSAQQFPDLHSELNLSSLELGDSALYFCASSATGDQETQYFGPGTRLLVL.

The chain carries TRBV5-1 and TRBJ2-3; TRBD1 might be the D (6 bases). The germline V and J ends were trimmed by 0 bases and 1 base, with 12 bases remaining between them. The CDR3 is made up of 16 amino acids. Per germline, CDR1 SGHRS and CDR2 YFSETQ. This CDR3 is CASSLAAGDGTDTQYF. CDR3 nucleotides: TGCGCCAGCAGCTTGGCGGCAGGGGATGGCACAGATACGCAGTATTTT.

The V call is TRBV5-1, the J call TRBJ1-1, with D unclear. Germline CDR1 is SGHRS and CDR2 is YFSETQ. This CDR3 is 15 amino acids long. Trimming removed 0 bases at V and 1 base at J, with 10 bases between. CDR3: CASSLVVGPNTEAFF. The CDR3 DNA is TGCGCCAGCAGCTTGGTGGTGGGTCCGAACACTGAAGCTTTCTTT.

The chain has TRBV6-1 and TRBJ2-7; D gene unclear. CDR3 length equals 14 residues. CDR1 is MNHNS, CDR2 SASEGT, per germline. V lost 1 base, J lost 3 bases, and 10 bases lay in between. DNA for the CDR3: TGTGCCAGCAGTGAAGATGGGTCGAACTACGAGCAGTACTTC. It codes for CASSEDGSNYEQYF.

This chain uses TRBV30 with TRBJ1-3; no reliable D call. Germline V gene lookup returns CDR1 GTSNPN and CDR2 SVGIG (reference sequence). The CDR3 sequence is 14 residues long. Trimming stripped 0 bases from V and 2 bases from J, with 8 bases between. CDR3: CAWSVALPGNTIYF. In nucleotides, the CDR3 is TGTGCCTGGAGTGTAGCCTTACCTGGAAACACCATATATTTT. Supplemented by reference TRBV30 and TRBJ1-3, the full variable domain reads SQTIHQWPATLVQPVGSPLSLECTVEGTSNPNLYWYRQAAGRGLQLLFYSVGIGQISSEVPQNLSASRPQDRQFILSSKKLLLSDSGFYLCAWSVALPGNTIYFGEGSWLTVV.

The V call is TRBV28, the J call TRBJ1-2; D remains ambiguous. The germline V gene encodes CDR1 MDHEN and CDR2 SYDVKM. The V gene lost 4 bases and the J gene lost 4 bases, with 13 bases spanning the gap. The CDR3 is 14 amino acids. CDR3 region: CASSSPTEIYGYTF. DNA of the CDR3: TGTGCCAGCAGTTCCCCTACCGAAATCTATGGCTACACCTTC.

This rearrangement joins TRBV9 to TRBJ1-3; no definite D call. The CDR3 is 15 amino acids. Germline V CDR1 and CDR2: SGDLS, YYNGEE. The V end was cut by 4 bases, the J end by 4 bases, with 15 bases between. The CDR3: CASSPRLESGNTIYF. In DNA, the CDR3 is TGTGCCAGCAGCCCACGACTTGAGAGCGGAAACACCATATATTTT. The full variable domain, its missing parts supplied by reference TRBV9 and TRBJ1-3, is DSGVTQTPKHLITATGQRVTLRCSPRSGDLSVYWYQQSLDQGLQFLIQYYNGEERAKGNILERFSAQQFPDLHSELNLSSLELGDSALYFCASSPRLESGNTIYFGEGSWLTVV.

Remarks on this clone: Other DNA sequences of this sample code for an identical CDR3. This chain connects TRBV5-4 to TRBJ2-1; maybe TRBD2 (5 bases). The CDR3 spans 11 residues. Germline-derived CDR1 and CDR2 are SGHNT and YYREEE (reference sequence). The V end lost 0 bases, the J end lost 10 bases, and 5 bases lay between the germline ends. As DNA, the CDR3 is TGTGCCAGCAGCTTGGCGGGGGAGCAGTTCTTC. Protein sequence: CASSLAGEQFF.

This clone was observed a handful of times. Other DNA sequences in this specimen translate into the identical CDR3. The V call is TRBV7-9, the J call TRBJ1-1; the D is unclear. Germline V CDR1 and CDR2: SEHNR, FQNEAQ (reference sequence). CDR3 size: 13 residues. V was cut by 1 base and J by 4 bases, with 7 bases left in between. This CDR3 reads CASSLGGGTEAFF. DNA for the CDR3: TGTGCCAGCAGCTTAGGGGGAGGCACTGAAGCTTTCTTT.

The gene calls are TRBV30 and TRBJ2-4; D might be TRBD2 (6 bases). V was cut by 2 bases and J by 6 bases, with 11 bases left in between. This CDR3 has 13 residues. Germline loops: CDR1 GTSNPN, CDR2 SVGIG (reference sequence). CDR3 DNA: TGTGCCTGGAGTCGGGGGTCGGGAAACATTCAGTACTTC. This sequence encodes CAWSRGSGNIQYF. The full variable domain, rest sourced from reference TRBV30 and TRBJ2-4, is SQTIHQWPATLVQPVGSPLSLECTVEGTSNPNLYWYRQAAGRGLQLLFYSVGIGQISSEVPQNLSASRPQDRQFILSSKKLLLSDSGFYLCAWSRGSGNIQYFGAGTRLSVL.

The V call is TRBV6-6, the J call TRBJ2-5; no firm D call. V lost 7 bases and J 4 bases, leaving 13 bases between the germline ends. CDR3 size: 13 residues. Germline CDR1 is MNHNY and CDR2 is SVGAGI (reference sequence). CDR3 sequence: CASTYGSGETQYF. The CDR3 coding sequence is TGTGCCAGCACCTATGGGTCGGGAGAGACCCAGTACTTC.

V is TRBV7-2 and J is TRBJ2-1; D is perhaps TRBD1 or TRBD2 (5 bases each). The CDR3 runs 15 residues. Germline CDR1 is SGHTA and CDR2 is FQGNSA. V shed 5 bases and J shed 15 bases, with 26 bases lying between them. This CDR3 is CASSLLGTTNVPGFF. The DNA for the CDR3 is TGTGCCAGCAGCCTGCTCGGGACGACCAACGTTCCGGGGTTCTTC. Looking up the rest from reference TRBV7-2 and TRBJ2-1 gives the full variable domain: GAGVSQSPSNKVTEKGKDVELRCDPISGHTALYWYRQSLGQGLEFLIYFQGNSAPDKSGLPSDRFSAERTGGSVSTLTIQRTQQEDSAVYLCASSLLGTTNVPGFFGPGTRLTVL.

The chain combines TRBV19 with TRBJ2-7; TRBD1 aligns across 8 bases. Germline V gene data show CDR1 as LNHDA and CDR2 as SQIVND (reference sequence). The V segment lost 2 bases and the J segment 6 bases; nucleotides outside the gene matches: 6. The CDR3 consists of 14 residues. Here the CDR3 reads CASSILDRVSEQYF. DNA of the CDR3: TGTGCCAGTAGTATATTGGACAGGGTCTCCGAGCAGTACTTC.

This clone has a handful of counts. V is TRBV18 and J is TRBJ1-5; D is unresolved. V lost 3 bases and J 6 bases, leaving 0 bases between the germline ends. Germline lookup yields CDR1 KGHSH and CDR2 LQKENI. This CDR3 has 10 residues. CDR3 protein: CASSPQPQHF. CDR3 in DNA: TGTGCCAGCTCACCTCAGCCCCAGCATTTT. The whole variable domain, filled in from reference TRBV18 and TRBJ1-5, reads NAGVMQNPRHLVRRRGQEARLRCSPMKGHSHVYWYRQLPEEGLKFMVYLQKENIIDESGMPKERFSAEFPKEGPSILRIQQVVRGDSAAYFCASSPQPQHFGDGTRLSIL.

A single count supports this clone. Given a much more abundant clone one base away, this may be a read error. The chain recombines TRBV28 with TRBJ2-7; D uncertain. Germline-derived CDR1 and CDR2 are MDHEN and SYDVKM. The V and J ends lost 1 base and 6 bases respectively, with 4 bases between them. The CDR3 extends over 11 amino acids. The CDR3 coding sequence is TGTGCCAGCAGTTTATCACGCGAGCAGTACTTC. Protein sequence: CASSLSREQYF.

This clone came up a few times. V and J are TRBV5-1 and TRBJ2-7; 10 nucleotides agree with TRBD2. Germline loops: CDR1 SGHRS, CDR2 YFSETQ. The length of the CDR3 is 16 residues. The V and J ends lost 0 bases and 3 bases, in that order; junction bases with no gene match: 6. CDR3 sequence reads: CASSLVPTSGVYEQYF. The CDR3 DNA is TGCGCCAGCAGCTTGGTCCCCACTAGCGGGGTCTACGAGCAGTACTTC.

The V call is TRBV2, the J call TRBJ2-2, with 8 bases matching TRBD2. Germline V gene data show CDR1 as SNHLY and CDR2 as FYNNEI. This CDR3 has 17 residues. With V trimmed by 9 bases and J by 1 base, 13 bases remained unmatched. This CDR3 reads CARHRTSREKNTGELFF. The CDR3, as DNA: TGTGCCAGACACCGGACTAGCAGAGAAAAGAACACCGGGGAGCTGTTTTTT.